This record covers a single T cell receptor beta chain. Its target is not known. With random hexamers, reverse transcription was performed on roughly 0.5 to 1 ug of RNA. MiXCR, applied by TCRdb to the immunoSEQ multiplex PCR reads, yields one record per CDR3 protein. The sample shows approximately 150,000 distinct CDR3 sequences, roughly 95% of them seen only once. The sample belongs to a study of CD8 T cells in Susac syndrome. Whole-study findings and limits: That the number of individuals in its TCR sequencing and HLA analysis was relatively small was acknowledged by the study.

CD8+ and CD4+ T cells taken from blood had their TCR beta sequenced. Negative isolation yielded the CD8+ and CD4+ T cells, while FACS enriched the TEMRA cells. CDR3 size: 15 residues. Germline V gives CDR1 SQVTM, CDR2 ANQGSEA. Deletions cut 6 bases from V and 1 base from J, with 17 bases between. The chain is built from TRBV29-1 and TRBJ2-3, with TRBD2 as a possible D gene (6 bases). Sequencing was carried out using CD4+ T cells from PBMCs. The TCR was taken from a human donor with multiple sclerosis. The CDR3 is CSVRVGGIGTDTQYF. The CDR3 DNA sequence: TGCAGCGTGAGAGTGGGGGGAATTGGCACAGATACGCAGTATTTT.